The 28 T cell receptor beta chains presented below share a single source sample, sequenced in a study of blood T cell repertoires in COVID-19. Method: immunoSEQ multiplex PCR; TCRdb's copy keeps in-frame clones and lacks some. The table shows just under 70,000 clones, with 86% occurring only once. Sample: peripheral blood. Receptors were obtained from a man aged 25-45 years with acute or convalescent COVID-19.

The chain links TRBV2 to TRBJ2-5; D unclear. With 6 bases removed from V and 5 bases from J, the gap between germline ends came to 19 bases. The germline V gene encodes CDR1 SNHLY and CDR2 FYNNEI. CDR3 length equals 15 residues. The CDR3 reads CASSPGPFRAETQYF. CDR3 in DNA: TGTGCCAGCAGCCCAGGTCCCTTCCGTGCGGAGACCCAGTACTTC.

The CDR3 here is CASSFTSSYEQYF. Here the CDR3 DNA reads TGCGCCAGCAGCTTTACAAGCTCCTACGAGCAGTACTTC. The J gene is TRBJ2-7, the V gene TRBV5-1; D gene ambiguous. The ends were cut back, 2 bases at V and 0 bases at J, with 6 bases in the middle. The CDR3 extends over 13 amino acids. The germline gives CDR1 SGHRS, CDR2 YFSETQ.

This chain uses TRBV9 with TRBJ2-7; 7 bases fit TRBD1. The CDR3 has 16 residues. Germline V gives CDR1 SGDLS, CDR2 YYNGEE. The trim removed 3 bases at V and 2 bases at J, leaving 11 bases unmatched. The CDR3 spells CASSGNPEGATYEQYF. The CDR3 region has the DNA TGTGCCAGCAGCGGAAATCCCGAGGGGGCCACCTACGAGCAGTACTTC.

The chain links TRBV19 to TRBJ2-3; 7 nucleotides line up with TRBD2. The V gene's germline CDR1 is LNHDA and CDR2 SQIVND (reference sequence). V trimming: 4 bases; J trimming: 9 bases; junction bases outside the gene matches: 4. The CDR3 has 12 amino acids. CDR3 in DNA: TGTGCCAGTAGTACCTATAGCGGGACGCAGTATTTT. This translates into CASSTYSGTQYF.

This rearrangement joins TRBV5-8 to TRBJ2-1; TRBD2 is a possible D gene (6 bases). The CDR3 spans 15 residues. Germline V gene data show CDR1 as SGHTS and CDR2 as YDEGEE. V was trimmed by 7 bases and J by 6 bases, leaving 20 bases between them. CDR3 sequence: CASDSGERPFNEQFF. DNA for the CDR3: TGTGCCAGCGACTCGGGGGAGCGTCCTTTCAATGAGCAGTTCTTC.

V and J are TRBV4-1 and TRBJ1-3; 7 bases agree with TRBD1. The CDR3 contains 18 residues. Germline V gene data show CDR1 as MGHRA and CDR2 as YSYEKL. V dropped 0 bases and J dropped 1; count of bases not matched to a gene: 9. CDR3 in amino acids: CASSQDLPTRGSGNTIYF. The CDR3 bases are TGCGCCAGCAGCCAAGATCTCCCAACCAGGGGGTCTGGAAACACCATATATTTT.

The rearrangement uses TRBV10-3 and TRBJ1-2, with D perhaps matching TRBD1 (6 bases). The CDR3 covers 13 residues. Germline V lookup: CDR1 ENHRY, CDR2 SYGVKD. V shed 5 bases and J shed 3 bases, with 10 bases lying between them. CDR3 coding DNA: TGTGCCATCAGTAGGGACACCCACTATGGCTACACCTTC. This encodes CAISRDTHYGYTF.

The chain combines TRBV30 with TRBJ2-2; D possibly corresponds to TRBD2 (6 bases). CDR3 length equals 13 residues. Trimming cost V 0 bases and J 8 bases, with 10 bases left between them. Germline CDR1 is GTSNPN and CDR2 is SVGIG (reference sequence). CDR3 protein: CAWSVRGIGELFF. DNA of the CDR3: TGTGCCTGGAGTGTACGGGGGATTGGGGAGCTGTTTTTT.

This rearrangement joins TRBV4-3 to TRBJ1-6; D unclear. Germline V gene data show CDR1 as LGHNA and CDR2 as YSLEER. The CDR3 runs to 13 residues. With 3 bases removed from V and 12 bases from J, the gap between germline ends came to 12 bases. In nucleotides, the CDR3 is TGCGCCAGCAGCCAGAGAGACCGACAACCCCTCCACTTT. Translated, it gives CASSQRDRQPLHF.

This CDR3 reads CSALQGETQYF. CDR3 coding DNA: TGCAGTGCCCTACAGGGAGAGACCCAGTACTTC. This chain joins TRBV20-1 and TRBJ2-5, with a possible D match to TRBD1 (6 bases). The CDR3 is 11 residues long. Germline lookup yields CDR1 DFQATT and CDR2 SNEGSKA (reference sequence). Deletions cut 6 bases from V and 4 bases from J, with 9 bases between.

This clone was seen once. CDR3 coding DNA: TGTGCCAGCTCACCAGAGGAGACCCAGTACTTC. This encodes CASSPEETQYF. V and J are TRBV18 and TRBJ2-5; D remains ambiguous. The CDR3 is 11 residues long. The V end was cut by 2 bases, the J end by 5 bases, with 3 bases between. CDR1 and CDR2 (germline): KGHSH, LQKENI. The complete variable domain, with remaining parts taken from reference TRBV18 and TRBJ2-5, reads NAGVMQNPRHLVRRRGQEARLRCSPMKGHSHVYWYRQLPEEGLKFMVYLQKENIIDESGMPKERFSAEFPKEGPSILRIQQVVRGDSAAYFCASSPEETQYFGPGTRLLVL.

The CDR3 DNA sequence: TGTGCCAGCAGCTTAGCGAGCGGGACCGCCGGCGAGCAGTACTTC. This gives the protein CASSLASGTAGEQYF. The gene calls are TRBV7-6 and TRBJ2-7; TRBD2 matches 7 bases. V dropped 0 bases and J dropped 6; count of bases not matched to a gene: 8. The CDR3 length is 15 residues. Germline V gives CDR1 SGHVS, CDR2 FNYEAQ.

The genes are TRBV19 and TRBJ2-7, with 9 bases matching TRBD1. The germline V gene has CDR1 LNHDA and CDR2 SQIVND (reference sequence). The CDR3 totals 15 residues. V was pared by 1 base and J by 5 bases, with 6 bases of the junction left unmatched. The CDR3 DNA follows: TGTGCCAGTAGTATAGGGGGGACAGGGCGCGACGAGCAGTACTTC. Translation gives CASSIGGTGRDEQYF.

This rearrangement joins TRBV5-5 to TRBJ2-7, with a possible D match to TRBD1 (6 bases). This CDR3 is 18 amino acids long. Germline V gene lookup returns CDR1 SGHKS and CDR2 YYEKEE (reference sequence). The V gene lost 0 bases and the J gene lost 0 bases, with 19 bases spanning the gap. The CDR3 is CASSLGLILGQSSYEQYF. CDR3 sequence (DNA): TGTGCCAGCAGCTTGGGACTCATCTTAGGACAGAGCTCCTACGAGCAGTACTTC. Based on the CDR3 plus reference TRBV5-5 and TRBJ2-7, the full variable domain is DAGVTQSPTHLIKTRGQQVTLRCSPISGHKSVSWYQQVLGQGPQFIFQYYEKEERGRGNFPDRFSARQFPNYSSELNVNALLLGDSALYLCASSLGLILGQSSYEQYFGPGTRLTVT.

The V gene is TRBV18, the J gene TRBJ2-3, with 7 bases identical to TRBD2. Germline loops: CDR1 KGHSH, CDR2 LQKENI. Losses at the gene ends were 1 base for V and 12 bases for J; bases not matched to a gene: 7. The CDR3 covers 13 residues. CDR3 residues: CASSPRGRESQYF. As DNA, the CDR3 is TGTGCCAGCTCACCACGCGGGCGGGAGTCACAGTATTTT. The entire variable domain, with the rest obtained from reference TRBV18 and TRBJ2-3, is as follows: NAGVMQNPRHLVRRRGQEARLRCSPMKGHSHVYWYRQLPEEGLKFMVYLQKENIIDESGMPKERFSAEFPKEGPSILRIQQVVRGDSAAYFCASSPRGRESQYFGPGTRLTVL.

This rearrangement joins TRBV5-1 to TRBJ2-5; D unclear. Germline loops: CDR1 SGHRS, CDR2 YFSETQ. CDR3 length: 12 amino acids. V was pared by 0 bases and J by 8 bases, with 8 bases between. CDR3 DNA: TGCGCCAGCAGCTTGGCCCGGTATACCCAGTACTTC. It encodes CASSLARYTQYF.

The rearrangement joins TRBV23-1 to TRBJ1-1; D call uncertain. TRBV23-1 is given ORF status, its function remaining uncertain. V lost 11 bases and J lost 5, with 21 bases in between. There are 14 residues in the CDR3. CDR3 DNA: TGCGCCGGTTCCCGGTCCCAGGTTGGTACTGAAGCTTTCTTT. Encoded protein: CAGSRSQVGTEAFF.

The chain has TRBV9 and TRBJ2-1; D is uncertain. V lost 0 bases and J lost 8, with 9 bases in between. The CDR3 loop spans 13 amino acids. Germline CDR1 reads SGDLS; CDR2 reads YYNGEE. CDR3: CASSVDFGDEQFF. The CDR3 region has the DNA TGTGCCAGCAGCGTAGACTTCGGTGATGAGCAGTTCTTC.

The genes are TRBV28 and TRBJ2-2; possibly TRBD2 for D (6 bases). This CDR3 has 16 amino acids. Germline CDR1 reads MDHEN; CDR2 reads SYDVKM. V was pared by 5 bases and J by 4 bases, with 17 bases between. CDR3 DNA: TGTGCCAGCAGTGCTCGGGTCCGGGGAGGCACCGGGGAGCTGTTTTTT. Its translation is CASSARVRGGTGELFF.

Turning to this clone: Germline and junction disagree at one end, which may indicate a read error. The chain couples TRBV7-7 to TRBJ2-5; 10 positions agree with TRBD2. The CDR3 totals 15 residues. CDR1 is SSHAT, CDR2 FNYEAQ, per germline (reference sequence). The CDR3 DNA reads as TGTGCTAGCAGCCAGTGGACTAGCGGAAAAGAGACCCAGTACTTC. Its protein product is CASSQWTSGKETQYF.

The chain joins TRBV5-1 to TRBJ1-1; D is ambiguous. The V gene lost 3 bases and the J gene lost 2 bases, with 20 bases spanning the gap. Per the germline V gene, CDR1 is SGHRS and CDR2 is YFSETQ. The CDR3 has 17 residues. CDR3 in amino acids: CASSSLRSGAKNTEAFF. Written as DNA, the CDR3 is TGCGCCAGCAGCTCCCTTCGTTCGGGAGCTAAAAACACTGAAGCTTTCTTT. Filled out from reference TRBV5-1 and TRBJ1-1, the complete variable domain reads KAGVTQTPRYLIKTRGQQVTLSCSPISGHRSVSWYQQTPGQGLQFLFEYFSETQRNKGNFPGRFSGRQFSNSRSEMNVSTLELGDSALYLCASSSLRSGAKNTEAFFGQGTRLTVV.

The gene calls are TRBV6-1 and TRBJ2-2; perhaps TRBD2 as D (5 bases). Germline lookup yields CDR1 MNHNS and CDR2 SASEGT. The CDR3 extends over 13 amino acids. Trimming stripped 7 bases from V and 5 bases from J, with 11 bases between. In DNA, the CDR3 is TGTGCCAGCACCGTGGGCGGGACCGGGGAGCTGTTTTTT. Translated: CASTVGGTGELFF.

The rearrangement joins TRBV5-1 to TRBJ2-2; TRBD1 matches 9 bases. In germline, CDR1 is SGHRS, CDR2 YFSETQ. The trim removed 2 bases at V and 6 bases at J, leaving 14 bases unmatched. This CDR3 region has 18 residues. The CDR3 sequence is CASSLNPRVTGGPGELFF. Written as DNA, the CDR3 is TGCGCCAGCAGCTTAAACCCCCGGGTGACAGGGGGTCCCGGGGAGCTGTTTTTT.

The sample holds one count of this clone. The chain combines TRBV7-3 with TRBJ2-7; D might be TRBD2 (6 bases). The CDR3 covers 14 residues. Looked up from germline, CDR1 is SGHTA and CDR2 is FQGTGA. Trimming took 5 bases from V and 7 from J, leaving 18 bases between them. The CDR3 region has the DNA TGTGCCAGCAGCCATACTGGGGACTTCGGGGAGCAGTACTTC. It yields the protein CASSHTGDFGEQYF. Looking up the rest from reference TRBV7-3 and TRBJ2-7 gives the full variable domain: GAGVSQTPSNKVTEKGKYVELRCDPISGHTALYWYRQSLGQGPEFLIYFQGTGAADDSGLPNDRFFAVRPEGSVSTLKIQRTERGDSAVYLCASSHTGDFGEQYFGPGTRLTVT.

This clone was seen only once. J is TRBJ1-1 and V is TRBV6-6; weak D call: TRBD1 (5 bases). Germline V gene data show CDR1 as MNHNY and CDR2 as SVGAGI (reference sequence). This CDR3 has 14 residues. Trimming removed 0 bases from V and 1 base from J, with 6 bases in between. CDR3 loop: CASSYSGGNTEAFF. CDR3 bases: TGTGCCAGCAGTTACTCGGGGGGGAACACTGAAGCTTTCTTT.

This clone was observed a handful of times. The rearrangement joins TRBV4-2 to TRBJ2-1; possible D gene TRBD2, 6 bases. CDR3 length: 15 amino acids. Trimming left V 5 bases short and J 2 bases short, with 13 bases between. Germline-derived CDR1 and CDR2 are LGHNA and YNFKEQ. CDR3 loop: CASSEGRGTYNEQFF. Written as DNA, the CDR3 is TGTGCCAGCAGCGAGGGGCGGGGTACCTACAATGAGCAGTTCTTC.

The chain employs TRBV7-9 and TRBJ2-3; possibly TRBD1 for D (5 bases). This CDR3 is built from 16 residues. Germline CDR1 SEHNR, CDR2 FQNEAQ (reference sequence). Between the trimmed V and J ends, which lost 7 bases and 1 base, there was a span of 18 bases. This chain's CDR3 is CASIPHAGIGTDTQYF. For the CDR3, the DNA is TGTGCCAGCATCCCACACGCAGGGATCGGCACAGATACGCAGTATTTT.

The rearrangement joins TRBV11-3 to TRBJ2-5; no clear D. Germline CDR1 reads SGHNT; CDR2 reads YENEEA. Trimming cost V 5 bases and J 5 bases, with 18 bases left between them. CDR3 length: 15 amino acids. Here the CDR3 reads CASSPTAGRLETQYF. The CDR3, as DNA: TGTGCCAGCAGCCCAACAGCTGGGCGCCTGGAGACCCAGTACTTC.